Shown below are 5 T cell receptor beta chains from a single sample sequenced in a study of T cells expressing NK-cell markers. TCRdb re-called the 5' RACE reads and catalogs CDR3 proteins one per entry, DNA excluded. This table lists under 500,000 distinct CDR3 sequences. Material: blood T cells: a sorted CD56 or NKG2C T cell subset, CD4+ or CD8+ T cells, or bulk PBMC T cells (not recorded which). The receptors here all came from a woman between 18 and 75 years old in good health.

The CDR3 is CASSGRHRGVETQYF. The chain has TRBV19 and TRBJ2-5; TCRdb's assignment of TRBD1 cannot be checked, as there is no DNA. CDR1 and CDR2 (germline): LNHDA, SQIVND (reference sequence). CDR3 size: 15 residues.

CDR3 protein: CSVEGNNEQFF. The J gene is TRBJ2-1, the V gene TRBV29-1. CDR3 length: 11 residues. CDR1 and CDR2 (germline): SQVTM, ANQGSEA.

The J gene is TRBJ1-5, the V gene TRBV7-2; TCRdb reports TRBD1, a call that lacks DNA to check it against. The CDR3 is 13 residues long. In germline, CDR1 is SGHTA, CDR2 FQGNSA. The CDR3 spells CASGIQGNQPQHF.

J is TRBJ2-2 and V is TRBV11-2. The CDR3 is 13 residues long. CDR1 SGHAT and CDR2 FQNNGV come from the germline V gene. The CDR3 here is CASSLRTTGELFF.

V usage is TRBV12-3 or TRBV12-4 and J usage is TRBJ2-1; TCRdb lists TRBD2, though no DNA is available to test this call. CDR3 size: 17 residues. The CDR3: CASSLGLRTSGYNEQFF.